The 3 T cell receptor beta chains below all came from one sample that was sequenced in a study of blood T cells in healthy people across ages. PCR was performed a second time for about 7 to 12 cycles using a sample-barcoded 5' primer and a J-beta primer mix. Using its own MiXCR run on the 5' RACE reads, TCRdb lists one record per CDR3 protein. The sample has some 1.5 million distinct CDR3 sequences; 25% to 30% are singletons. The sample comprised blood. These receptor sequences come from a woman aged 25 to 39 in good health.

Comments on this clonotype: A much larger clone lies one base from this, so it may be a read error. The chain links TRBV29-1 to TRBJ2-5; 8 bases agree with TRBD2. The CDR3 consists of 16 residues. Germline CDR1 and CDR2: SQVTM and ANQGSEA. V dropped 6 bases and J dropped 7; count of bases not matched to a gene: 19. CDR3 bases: TGCAGCGTCCACGACTCGGAGGGGCTAGCGGGTGGGACCCAGTACTTC. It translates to CSVHDSEGLAGGTQYF.

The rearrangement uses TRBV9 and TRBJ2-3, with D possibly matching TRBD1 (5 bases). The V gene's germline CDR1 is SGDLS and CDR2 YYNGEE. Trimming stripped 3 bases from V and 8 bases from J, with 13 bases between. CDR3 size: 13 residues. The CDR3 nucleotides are TGTGCCAGCAGCGCTCGTGACAGCCGTACGCAGTATTTT. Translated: CASSARDSRTQYF.

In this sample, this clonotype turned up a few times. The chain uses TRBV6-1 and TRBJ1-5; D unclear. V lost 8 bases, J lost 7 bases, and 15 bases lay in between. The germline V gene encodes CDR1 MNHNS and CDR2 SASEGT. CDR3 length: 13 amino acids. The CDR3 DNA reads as TGTGCCAGCCGTGTCTCGGGGAACCAGCCCCAGCATTTT. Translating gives CASRVSGNQPQHF.